The entry below gives a single TCR beta chain sequence along with its context. This clonotype occurred many times. Its antigen specificity is not known. Nothing much larger sits one base from this clone, and base qualities are not available. The record originates from a study of early T cells in non-severe SARS-CoV-2 infection (dated by TCRdb to the early 2020s). Regarding the complete study: Bulk RNA from unsorted whole blood was used for TCR sequencing, so alpha and beta chains could not be paired. Findings and caveats that apply to the study as a whole: Matching against VDJdb was skewed toward anti-spike CD8 responses, likely underestimated virus-specific expansions, and missed private and CD4 specificities.

Preparation of the library involved 5' RACE. The reads were generated on a NextSeq 500. The TCR library protocol attached unique molecular identifiers to individual cDNA molecules to correct for sequencing error and PCR bias. Sequencing covered both TCR alpha and beta chains, and within each sample the abundances of alpha and beta sequences were tightly co-correlated. In the paper's pipeline: Decombinator V4 was used to perform V gene, J gene and CDR3 annotation of TCR sequences. TCRs were defined as expanded if a significant change between any two time points was detected under a Poisson model with p below 0.0001. TCR abundances were normalised to the total number of TCRs sequenced in each sample and reported as counts per million. VDJdb, accessed on 1 November 2021, was searched for TCRs annotated for CMV, EBV and SARS-CoV-2, and TCRs annotated for more than one antigen were excluded. TCRdb took the public reads, trimmed them with fastp at Q25, ran MiXCR for clone calling and kept in-frame beta chains. Identical CDR3 protein sequences are pooled into one entry, listed with their most common genes and DNA. Clone size and V and J calls follow TCRdb, not the original study. The sample data list 43,000 or so distinct CDR3 sequences, and about 4% of these were observed just once. The ten biggest clones cover approximately 3% of the sample.

Set within a cohort of healthcare workers in London, UK, this nested case-control study involved weekly PCR testing of nasopharyngeal swabs along with blood sampling. Between 23 and 31 March 2020, the week of the UK lockdown, healthcare workers were enrolled and then followed up weekly for as long as 16 weeks. The sequenced sample was whole blood. The sequence was obtained from an adult who was a healthcare worker with PCR-confirmed SARS-CoV-2 infection or an uninfected control (not recorded which).

The CDR3 region has the sequence CASSRLGQGSYEQYF. The DNA reads as follows: TGCGCCAGCAGCAGACTGGGACAGGGCTCCTACGAGCAGTACTTC. The V and J segments used are TRBV5-1 and TRBJ2-7; the central 9 bases match TRBD1. From the cysteine up to the phenylalanine, the CDR3 has a length of 15 residues. The sequence is cut down to CDR3 DNA, 45 bases in frame from base 1. According to the germline V gene, CDR1 reads SGHRS and CDR2 reads YFSETQ. Relative to germline, V is missing 4 bases and J is missing 0 bases, with 5 bases of the junction outside any gene match.